This note documents a single T cell receptor (beta chain) sequence. These data are taken from a study of T cell changes during pregnancy in multiple sclerosis. Germline values: CDR1 MNHEY, CDR2 SMNVEV (reference sequence). The ends were cut back, 3 bases at V and 4 bases at J, with 10 bases in the middle. CDR3 size: 13 residues. Only in-frame clones appear in the TCRdb table, and some are missing; sequencing was by immunoSEQ multiplex PCR. The sample carries 65,000 to 90,000 clones, around 92% recorded once. This TCR derives from a female donor in good health, enrolled as a control in a pregnancy study. The rearrangement links TRBV27 to TRBJ2-7; D is perhaps TRBD2 (5 bases). Sequencing was performed on peripheral blood, taken in the third trimester of pregnancy. The CDR3 reads CASSLDSRYEQYF. The CDR3 region has the DNA TGTGCCAGCAGTTTGGACTCTAGATACGAGCAGTACTTC.